This TCR beta chain was found in a study of beta chain features in type 1 diabetes. The whole isolated RNA underwent reverse transcription, so sequencing captured expressed TCRB transcripts. Libraries were prepared by immunoSEQ multiplex PCR; TCRdb keeps only in-frame clonotypes and omits some of them. The sample has about 40,000 clones; about half are singletons. Every participating donor gave one draw, a heparinised blood sample averaging approximately 110 mL. Comments on this clone: The sample contains more than one DNA sequence encoding this CDR3.

V shed 5 bases and J shed 2 bases, with 12 bases lying between them. Looked up from germline, CDR1 is SGHTA and CDR2 is FQGTGA. The CDR3 contains 14 residues. The chain is built from TRBV7-3 and TRBJ2-5; a possible D gene is TRBD1 (6 bases). This receptor was obtained from a woman younger than 35 in good health. Sequences were obtained from central memory CD4+ T cells from blood. As DNA, the CDR3 is TGTGCCAGCAGCCCGACAGGACTTCAAGAGACCCAGTACTTC. The encoded protein is CASSPTGLQETQYF.